The entry that follows covers one T cell receptor beta chain sequence. Per the original methods: Reference gene primers were amplified, and this amplification served to estimate nucleated cell counts. Using immunoSEQ multiplex PCR, the repertoire was profiled, and TCRdb retains in-frame clones only, with some absent. V and J calls and clone size are as listed in that table; D and trimming were resolved from the DNA. The table records approximately 230,000 clones, roughly 89% of them present only once. The CDR3 runs 13 residues. Trimming left V 8 bases short and J 5 bases short, with 15 bases between. CDR1 MDHEN and CDR2 SYDVKM come from the germline V gene. These data are taken from a study of blood T cell repertoires in COVID-19. Study background: From T cells, B-cell-depleted T cells, or PBMCs came the material, which was cDNA or gDNA.

Sequenced sample: PBMCs or T cells enriched from blood (not recorded which). The sequence derives from a woman aged 30 to 39 who had recovered from COVID-19. This rearrangement joins TRBV28 to TRBJ1-1; TRBD1 might be the D (5 bases). CDR3 residues: CASVLGGATEAFF. The DNA of the CDR3 is TGTGCCAGCGTATTGGGGGGAGCAACTGAAGCTTTCTTT.